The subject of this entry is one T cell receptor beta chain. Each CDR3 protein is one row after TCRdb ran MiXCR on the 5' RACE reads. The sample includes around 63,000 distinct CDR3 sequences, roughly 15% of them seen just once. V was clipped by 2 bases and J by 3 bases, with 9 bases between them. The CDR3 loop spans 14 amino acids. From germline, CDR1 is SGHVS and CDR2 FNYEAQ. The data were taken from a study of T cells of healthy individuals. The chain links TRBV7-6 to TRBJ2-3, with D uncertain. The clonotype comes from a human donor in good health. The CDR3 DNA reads TGTGCCAGCAGCTTAAGCCCGGAGACAGATACGCAGTATTTT. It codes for CASSLSPETDTQYF.